This TCR beta chain emerged from a study of cytomegalovirus exposure and HLA in healthy donors. Findings and caveats of the study: HLA alleles showed associations with 16,951 TCR beta sequences in a later analysis, at a 0.05 false discovery rate. Highest at DRB1 and lowest at HLA-C, TCR association rates differed among HLA loci in a later analysis.

The CDR3 runs to 15 residues. Germline V lookup: CDR1 MNHEY, CDR2 SMNVEV (reference sequence). With 5 bases clipped from V and 5 bases from J, the junction kept 9 bases outside the gene matches. PCR used 60 Vbeta primers and 13 Jbeta primers. TCRdb's table, derived via immunoSEQ multiplex PCR, lists solely in-frame clones and lacks some. The sample carries 120,000 or so clones, 65% to 80% recorded once. This donor lacks a recorded CMV serostatus. To note about this clone: Its antigen is as yet unknown.

The gene calls are TRBV27 and TRBJ2-7; 10 nucleotides match TRBD1. The material sequenced was PBMCs. The clonotype was recovered from a human donor in good health. The CDR3 reads CASSLYTGTGDEQYF. CDR3 nucleotide sequence: TGTGCCAGCAGTCTTTACACCGGGACAGGGGACGAGCAGTACTTC.